This TCR beta chain originates from a study of PD-L1 blockade in urothelial cancer. Study background: Male sex and bladder-origin urothelial cancer were recorded for about 90% of the 29 patients. A median around 140,000 T cells were found in blood samples.

Repertoires were generated with immunoSEQ multiplex PCR, while TCRdb's copy carries only in-frame clones and drops some. Among roughly 100,000 clones, roughly 83% were seen once, and the ten largest hold over 7.5%. Time point in this sample: peripheral blood 6 weeks after treatment start. The input for sequencing was PBMCs, taken around atezolizumab (anti-PD-L1) treatment. The TCR was taken from a man between 65 and 85 years old with urothelial cancer.

CDR3 protein: CASSQGSGINTGELFF. The CDR3 bases are TGCGCCAGCAGCCAAGGTTCGGGTATTAACACCGGGGAGCTGTTTTTT. The chain has TRBV4-3 and TRBJ2-2; the D is unclear. The CDR3 loop spans 16 amino acids. Germline assignment: CDR1 LGHNA and CDR2 YSLEER. Trimming shortened V by 1 base and J by 2 bases, and 11 bases separated the two germline ends.